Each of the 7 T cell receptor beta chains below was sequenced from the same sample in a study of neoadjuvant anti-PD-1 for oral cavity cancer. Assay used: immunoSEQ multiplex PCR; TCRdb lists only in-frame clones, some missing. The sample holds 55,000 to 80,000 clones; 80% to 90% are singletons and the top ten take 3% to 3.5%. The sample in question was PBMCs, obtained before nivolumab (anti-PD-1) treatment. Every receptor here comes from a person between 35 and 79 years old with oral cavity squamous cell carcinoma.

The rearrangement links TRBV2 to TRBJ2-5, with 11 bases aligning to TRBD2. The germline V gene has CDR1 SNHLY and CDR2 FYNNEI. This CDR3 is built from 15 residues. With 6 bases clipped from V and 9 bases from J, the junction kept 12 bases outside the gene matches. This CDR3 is CASRASGGRPEAQYF. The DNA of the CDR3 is TGTGCCAGCAGGGCTAGCGGGGGGCGACCGGAGGCCCAGTACTTC.

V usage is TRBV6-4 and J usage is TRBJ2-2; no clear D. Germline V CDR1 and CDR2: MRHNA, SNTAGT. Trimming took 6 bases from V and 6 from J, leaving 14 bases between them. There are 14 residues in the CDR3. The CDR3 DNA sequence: TGTGCCAGCAGCGTGTGGTTTGGCTCCGGGGAGCTGTTTTTT. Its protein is CASSVWFGSGELFF.

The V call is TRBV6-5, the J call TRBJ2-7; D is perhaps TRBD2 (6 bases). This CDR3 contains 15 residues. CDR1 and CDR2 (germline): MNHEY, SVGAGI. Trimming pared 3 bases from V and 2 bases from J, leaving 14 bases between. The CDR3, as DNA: TGTGCCAGCAGTTATTCCGGGGGAAGCGCCTACGAGCAGTACTTC. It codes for CASSYSGGSAYEQYF.

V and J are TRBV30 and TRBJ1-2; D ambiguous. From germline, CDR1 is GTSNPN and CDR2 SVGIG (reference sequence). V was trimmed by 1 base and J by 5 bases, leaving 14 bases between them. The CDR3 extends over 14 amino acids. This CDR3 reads CAWSAQNFYYGYTF. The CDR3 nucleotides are TGTGCCTGGAGTGCTCAGAACTTCTATTATGGCTACACCTTC.

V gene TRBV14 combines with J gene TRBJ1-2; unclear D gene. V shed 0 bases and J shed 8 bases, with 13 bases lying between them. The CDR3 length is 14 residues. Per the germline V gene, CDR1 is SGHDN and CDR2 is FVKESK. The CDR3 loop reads CASSQDWNRGGYTF. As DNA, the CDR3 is TGTGCCAGCAGCCAAGATTGGAATAGAGGCGGCTACACCTTC.

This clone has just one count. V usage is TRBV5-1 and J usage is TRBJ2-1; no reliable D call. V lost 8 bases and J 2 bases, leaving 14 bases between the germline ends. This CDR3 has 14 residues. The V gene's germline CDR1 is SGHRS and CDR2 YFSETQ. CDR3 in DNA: TGCGCCAGTTGTCGAGCCAGCGCCTACAATGAGCAGTTCTTC. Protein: CASCRASAYNEQFF. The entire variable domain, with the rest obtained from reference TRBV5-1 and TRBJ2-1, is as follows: KAGVTQTPRYLIKTRGQQVTLSCSPISGHRSVSWYQQTPGQGLQFLFEYFSETQRNKGNFPGRFSGRQFSNSRSEMNVSTLELGDSALYLCASCRASAYNEQFFGPGTRLTVL.

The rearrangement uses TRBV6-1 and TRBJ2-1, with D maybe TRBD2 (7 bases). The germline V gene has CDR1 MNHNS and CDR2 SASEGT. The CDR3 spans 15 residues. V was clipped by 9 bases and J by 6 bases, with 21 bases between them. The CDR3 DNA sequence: TGTGCCAGTTGCCCTGAGGGGGGGGTGGGCAATGAGCAGTTCTTC. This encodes CASCPEGGVGNEQFF.